In its sample, the clone carrying this TCR beta chain was seen many times. The antigen is undetermined. A UMI-containing oligonucleotide was joined by 3' ligation to the TCR cDNA template. RNA was extracted from over 2 ml of whole blood of healthy adults. Cells were not sorted; total RNA input targeted about 1 to 1000 ng. This record belongs to a study of naive and memory T cell subsets. The SP2 primer and nested alpha and beta constant region primers amplified ligated cDNA in four rounds. Blood and skin TCR RNA was reverse transcribed with alpha and beta constant primers. TCRdb independently ran MiXCR on the 5' RACE reads; one entry per CDR3 protein. The sample yields 57,000 or so distinct CDR3 sequences, approximately 6.6% seen once. The study's findings and limits: The RNA method is potentially sensitive to activation and differentiation changes.

CDR1 DFQATT and CDR2 SNEGSKA come from the germline V gene (reference sequence). Trimming pared 4 bases from V and 0 bases from J, leaving 19 bases between. This CDR3 comprises 17 residues. The source is a male donor in good health. This chain connects TRBV20-1 to TRBJ1-5, with D possibly being TRBD1 (6 bases). Here the CDR3 reads CSAMTKQGAYSNQPQHF. CDR3 DNA: TGCAGTGCTATGACGAAACAGGGAGCCTATAGCAATCAGCCCCAGCATTTT.